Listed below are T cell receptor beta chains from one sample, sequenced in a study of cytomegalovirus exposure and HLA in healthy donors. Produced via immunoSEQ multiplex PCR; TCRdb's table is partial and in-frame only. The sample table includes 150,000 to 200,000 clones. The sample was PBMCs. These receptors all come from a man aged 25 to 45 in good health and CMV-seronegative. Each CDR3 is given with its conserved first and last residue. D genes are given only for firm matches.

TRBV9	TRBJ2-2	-	CASSFPRGGELFF	TGTGCCAGCAGCTTCCCCCGGGGCGGGGAGCTGTTTTTT
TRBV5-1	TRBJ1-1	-	CASSQTVNTEAFF	TGCGCCAGCAGCCAGACAGTGAACACTGAAGCTTTCTTT
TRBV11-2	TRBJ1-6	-	CASSLNVRRTVRNSPLHF	TGTGCCAGCAGCTTGAATGTTAGACGGACAGTTCGAAATTCACCCCTCCACTTT
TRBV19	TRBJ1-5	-	CASSISGSGYQPQHF	TGTGCCAGTAGTATATCAGGGTCCGGGTATCAGCCCCAGCATTTT
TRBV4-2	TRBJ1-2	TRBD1	CASSQDSTGASSYTF	TGTGCCAGCAGCCAAGATTCAACAGGGGCATCGAGCTACACCTTC
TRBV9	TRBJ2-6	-	CASSPRRLSGANVLTF	TGTGCCAGCAGCCCCCGCCGACTCTCTGGGGCCAACGTCCTGACTTTC
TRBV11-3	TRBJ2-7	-	CASSLGPGDYEQYF	TGTGCCAGCAGCTTAGGTCCAGGGGACTACGAGCAGTACTTC
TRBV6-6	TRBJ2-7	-	CASSYSELYEQYF	TGTGCCAGCAGTTACTCCGAACTTTACGAGCAGTACTTC
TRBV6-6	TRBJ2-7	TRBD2	CASRGAGGRSYEQYF	TGTGCCAGCAGGGGCGCGGGCGGGAGGTCCTACGAGCAGTACTTC
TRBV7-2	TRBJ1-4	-	CASSRQPRNEKLFF	TGTGCCAGCAGCCGACAGCCCCGAAATGAAAAACTGTTTTTT
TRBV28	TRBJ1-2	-	CASSFGLNVRGYTF	TGTGCCAGCAGTTTCGGATTGAACGTGAGGGGCTACACCTTC
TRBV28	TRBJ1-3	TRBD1	CASSLPDRGQWNTIYF	TGTGCCAGCAGTTTACCCGACAGGGGGCAATGGAACACCATATATTTT
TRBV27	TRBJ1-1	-	CASSLIRGNTEAFF	TGTGCCAGCAGTTTAATTCGCGGGAACACTGAAGCTTTCTTT
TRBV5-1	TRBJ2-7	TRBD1	CASSLARTGDEQYF	TGCGCCAGCAGCTTGGCCCGGACAGGGGACGAGCAGTACTTC
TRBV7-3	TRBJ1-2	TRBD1	CAGKDRGDGYTF	TGTGCCGGAAAGGACAGGGGAGATGGCTACACCTTC
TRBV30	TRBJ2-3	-	CAWSLSETQYF	TGTGCCTGGAGCCTTAGCGAAACGCAGTATTTT
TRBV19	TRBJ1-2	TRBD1	CASSTQGARNYGYTF	TGTGCCAGTAGTACTCAGGGGGCGAGAAACTATGGCTACACCTTC
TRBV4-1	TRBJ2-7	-	CASSHRSRGRPSYEQYF	TGCGCCAGCAGCCACCGAAGTCGGGGGAGACCCTCCTACGAGCAGTACTTC
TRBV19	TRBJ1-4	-	CASKLSATTNEKLFF	TGTGCCAGTAAACTAAGCGCCACAACTAATGAAAAACTGTTTTTT
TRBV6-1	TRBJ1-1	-	CASSLPGENTEAFF	TGTGCCAGCAGCCTACCAGGGGAAAACACTGAAGCTTTCTTT
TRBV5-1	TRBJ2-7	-	CASSAGQGGPNEQYF	TGCGCCAGCAGCGCCGGGCAGGGAGGTCCCAACGAGCAGTACTTC
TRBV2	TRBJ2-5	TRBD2	CARSPTGLAGRETQYF	TGTGCCAGATCCCCCACGGGTCTAGCGGGACGAGAGACCCAGTACTTC
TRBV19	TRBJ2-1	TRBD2	CASTAYKLAGGRGRINEQFF	TGTGCCAGTACCGCCTACAAACTAGCGGGGGGCCGGGGTCGAATCAATGAGCAGTTCTTC
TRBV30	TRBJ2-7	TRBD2	CAWSQGLGRGDEQYF	TGTGCCTGGAGTCAGGGATTGGGGCGGGGGGACGAGCAGTACTTC
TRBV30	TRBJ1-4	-	CAWREGRGRNEKLFF	TGTGCCTGGAGGGAGGGACGGGGGAGAAATGAAAAACTGTTTTTT
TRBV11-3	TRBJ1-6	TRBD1	CASSPTGALSSYNSPLHF	TGTGCCAGCAGCCCGACAGGGGCATTAAGCTCCTATAATTCACCCCTCCACTTT
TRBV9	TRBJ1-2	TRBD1	CASSGGGRDYGYTF	TGTGCCAGCAGTGGAGGGGGCCGGGATTATGGCTACACCTTC
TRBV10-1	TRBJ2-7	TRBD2	CASSDGSGRSEQYF	TGCGCCAGCAGTGACGGTAGCGGGAGATCCGAGCAGTACTTC
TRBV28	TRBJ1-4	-	CASSLLGASGEKLFF	TGTGCCAGCAGTTTGCTGGGGGCCTCGGGCGAAAAACTGTTTTTT
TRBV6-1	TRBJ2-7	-	CASSESVLEGYEQYF	TGTGCCAGCAGTGAAAGCGTCTTGGAAGGCTACGAGCAGTACTTC
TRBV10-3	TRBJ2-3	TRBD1	CAIQGDPPDTQYF	TGTGCCATCCAGGGGGATCCGCCAGATACGCAGTATTTT
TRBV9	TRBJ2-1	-	CASSSGRGGIYNEQFF	TGTGCCAGCAGCTCAGGGAGGGGGGGGATTTACAATGAGCAGTTCTTC
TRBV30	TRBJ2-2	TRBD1	CAWSALPGQGTANTGELFF	TGTGCCTGGAGTGCATTACCGGGACAGGGGACTGCGAACACCGGGGAGCTGTTTTTT
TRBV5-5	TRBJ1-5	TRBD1	CASSFRQGGQPQHF	TGTGCCAGCAGCTTCCGACAGGGTGGACAGCCCCAGCATTTT
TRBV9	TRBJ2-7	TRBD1	CASSDRDRGGYEQYF	TGTGCCAGCAGCGACCGGGACAGGGGAGGATACGAGCAGTACTTC
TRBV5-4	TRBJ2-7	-	CASSLGAGTAYEQYF	TGTGCCAGCAGCTTGGGGGCGGGGACAGCCTACGAGCAGTACTTC
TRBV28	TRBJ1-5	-	CASSFKAGYRNQPQHF	TGTGCCAGCAGTTTTAAGGCAGGGTATCGCAATCAGCCCCAGCATTTT
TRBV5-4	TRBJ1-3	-	CASSVDRWSSGNTIYF	TGTGCCAGCAGCGTGGATCGTTGGAGCTCTGGAAACACCATATATTTT